A selection of T cell receptor beta chains follows, all from one sample in a study of response to subunit inactivated influenza vaccine. TCRdb recomputed calls from the RT-PCR reads with MiXCR, one row per CDR3 protein. The table records about 650,000 distinct CDR3 sequences, around a sixth of them present only once. The sample consisted of PBMCs from blood, taken 11 to 12 days after vaccination. These receptors were collected from a man in his fifties or sixties who received an inactivated influenza vaccine. Each CDR3 is given with its conserved first and last residue. Each record gives: clone size, D gene, J gene, V gene, CDR3 DNA, CDR3 protein. D genes are given only for firm matches. Where a row states a size, it is once, few, many or the class of an expanded clone; other rows omit it.

size: -
D: TRBD2
J: TRBJ2-3
V: TRBV7-2
DNA: TGTGCCAGCAGCGTTCTAGCGGGGGCTAGCACAGATACGCAGTATTTT
CDR3: CASSVLAGASTDTQYF

size: few
D: TRBD2
J: TRBJ2-3
V: TRBV5-1
DNA: TGCGCCAGCAACCTACTAGCGGGAGGGGAAGATACGCAGTATTTT
CDR3: CASNLLAGGEDTQYF

size: -
D: -
J: TRBJ2-1
V: TRBV24-1
DNA: TGTGCCACCAGTGATTCGGGTGTGGCAGACTCCTACAATGAGCAGTTCTTC
CDR3: CATSDSGVADSYNEQFF

size: -
D: -
J: TRBJ2-2
V: TRBV30
DNA: TGTGCGGAGGGGGGGAACACCGGGGAGCTGTTTTTT
CDR3: CAEGGNTGELFF

size: -
D: -
J: TRBJ1-1
V: TRBV2
DNA: TGTGCCAGCAGTGTTCAGGGGCGTTGGGGCACTGAAGCTTTCTTT
CDR3: CASSVQGRWGTEAFF

size: -
D: -
J: TRBJ2-5
V: TRBV20-1
DNA: TGCAGTGCTAGTTTGGCCTTTACTGAGACCCAGTACTTC
CDR3: CSASLAFTETQYF

size: few
D: TRBD2
J: TRBJ2-1
V: TRBV12-3/TRBV12-4
DNA: TGTGCCAGAAAAGGGACTAGCGGGAGTGTAAATGAGCAGTTCTTC
CDR3: CARKGTSGSVNEQFF

size: many
D: -
J: TRBJ2-2
V: TRBV29-1
DNA: TGCAGCGGTGGGGTTTCACCCGGGGAGCTGTTTTTT
CDR3: CSGGVSPGELFF

size: few
D: -
J: TRBJ1-1
V: TRBV7-9
DNA: TGTGCCAGCAGCTTAGAAGGCTCACGCCGAACTGAAGCTTTCTTT
CDR3: CASSLEGSRRTEAFF

size: -
D: -
J: TRBJ2-7
V: TRBV4-2
DNA: TGTGCCAGCAGCCAAGCTGTGGGGCGGTACGAGCAGTACTTC
CDR3: CASSQAVGRYEQYF

size: -
D: TRBD1
J: TRBJ2-3
V: TRBV18
DNA: TGTGCCAGCTCACCCCAGGACAGGGGGCTCGGAGATACGCAGTATTTT
CDR3: CASSPQDRGLGDTQYF

size: few
D: -
J: TRBJ2-2
V: TRBV11-2
DNA: TGTGCCAGCAGAGCGACTAACACCGGGGAGCTGTTTTTT
CDR3: CASRATNTGELFF

size: few
D: -
J: TRBJ2-5
V: TRBV3-1
DNA: TGTGCCAGCAGCCAGGCCTTGACTAGTTCAGAGACCCAGTACTTC
CDR3: CASSQALTSSETQYF

size: few
D: TRBD1
J: TRBJ1-6
V: TRBV28
DNA: TGTGCCAGCCGTCGGGGTACAGGGGCGGGTAATTCACCCCTCCACTTT
CDR3: CASRRGTGAGNSPLHF

size: -
D: -
J: TRBJ2-7
V: TRBV11-3
DNA: TGTGCCAACGTCGAGCAGGGGCCTTCGTCCTACGAGCAGTACTTC
CDR3: CANVEQGPSSYEQYF

size: few
D: -
J: TRBJ2-2
V: TRBV5-8
DNA: TGTGCCAGCAGCTTGCGGGCAGGTGTGAACACCGGGGAGCTGTTTTTT
CDR3: CASSLRAGVNTGELFF

size: -
D: TRBD2
J: TRBJ2-3
V: TRBV11-1
DNA: TGTGCCAGCAGCTCCCCGGGACTAGCGGGAGCGGTTTCAAGCACAGATACGCAGTATTTT
CDR3: CASSSPGLAGAVSSTDTQYF

size: few
D: TRBD2
J: TRBJ2-2
V: TRBV29-1
DNA: TGCAGCGTTGCGGGACTAGCGGACAAAACGATCACCGGGGAGCTGTTTTTT
CDR3: CSVAGLADKTITGELFF

size: -
D: -
J: TRBJ1-1
V: TRBV4-1
DNA: TGCGCCAGCAGCCAAGGTCAGTCGGGGGGCCGAATGAACACTGAAGCTTTCTTT
CDR3: CASSQGQSGGRMNTEAFF

size: few
D: -
J: TRBJ1-1
V: TRBV20-1
DNA: TGCAGTGCTAGAGAAGATACGGCCACTGAAGCTTTCTTT
CDR3: CSAREDTATEAFF

size: -
D: -
J: TRBJ1-1
V: TRBV5-1
DNA: TGCGCCAGCAGCTTGGGCCAGGGCAAGGCTGAAGCTTTCTTT
CDR3: CASSLGQGKAEAFF

size: -
D: -
J: TRBJ2-5
V: TRBV13
DNA: TGTGCCAGCAGCTCCCGACTAGAACCGGAGACCCAGTACTTC
CDR3: CASSSRLEPETQYF

size: few
D: TRBD1
J: TRBJ2-2
V: TRBV27
DNA: TGTGCCAGCAGTCATTGGGACAGTAACACCGGGGAGCTGTTTTTT
CDR3: CASSHWDSNTGELFF

size: -
D: -
J: TRBJ2-5
V: TRBV15
DNA: TGTGCCACCAGCAGAGATTGGAGTTTCCAAGAGACCCAGTACTTC
CDR3: CATSRDWSFQETQYF

size: many
D: TRBD2
J: TRBJ2-1
V: TRBV27
DNA: TGTGCCAGCAGCAGACTAGCGGGAGCTTCTGAGCAGTTCTTC
CDR3: CASSRLAGASEQFF

size: few
D: -
J: TRBJ1-5
V: TRBV20-1
DNA: TGCAGTGCTAGAGATCTAGATAGGGCGGGAGGTCCCCAGCATTTT
CDR3: CSARDLDRAGGPQHF

size: -
D: TRBD1
J: TRBJ2-7
V: TRBV6-1
DNA: TGTGCCAGCAGTGAAGGCGGGACAGGGTTTTACGAGCAGTACTTC
CDR3: CASSEGGTGFYEQYF

size: many
D: -
J: TRBJ2-1
V: TRBV6-5
DNA: TGTGCCAGCAGTTACTCAAAGGGGGGATACAATGAGCAGTTCTTC
CDR3: CASSYSKGGYNEQFF

size: few
D: -
J: TRBJ2-1
V: TRBV5-6
DNA: TGTGCCAGCAGCCTGACAGGTTTGCAGTTCTTC
CDR3: CASSLTGLQFF

size: -
D: -
J: TRBJ2-5
V: TRBV27
DNA: TGTGCCAGCAGTTTTTCCGGCTGGACCCAGTACTTC
CDR3: CASSFSGWTQYF

size: many
D: TRBD1
J: TRBJ2-1
V: TRBV4-3
DNA: TGCGCCAGCAGCCAAGATGGACAGGGGGGATACAATGAGCAGTTCTTC
CDR3: CASSQDGQGGYNEQFF

size: -
D: -
J: TRBJ1-2
V: TRBV4-1
DNA: TGCGCCAGCAGCCAACCCACAGGGCCGCCCAGTAAAGGCTACACCTTC
CDR3: CASSQPTGPPSKGYTF

size: few
D: -
J: TRBJ1-3
V: TRBV20-1
DNA: TGCAGTGCCACTACGCCAGGACAGATCCTTGGAAACACCATATATTTT
CDR3: CSATTPGQILGNTIYF

size: few
D: TRBD2
J: TRBJ2-1
V: TRBV20-1
DNA: TGCAGTGCCGACGGACTAGCGCTCAATGAGCAGTTCTTC
CDR3: CSADGLALNEQFF

size: few
D: TRBD2
J: TRBJ2-1
V: TRBV7-6
DNA: TGTGCCAGCAGCTCCAGACTTGGGACTAGCGGGAGCAATGAGCAGTTCTTC
CDR3: CASSSRLGTSGSNEQFF

size: -
D: -
J: TRBJ2-3
V: TRBV6-2/TRBV6-3
DNA: TGTGCCAGCAGTTACGGGTCAGATACGCAGTATTTT
CDR3: CASSYGSDTQYF

size: few
D: -
J: TRBJ2-3
V: TRBV6-1
DNA: TGTGCCAGCAGTCGGGGTCTCACAGATACGCAGTATTTT
CDR3: CASSRGLTDTQYF

size: -
D: -
J: TRBJ2-7
V: TRBV25-1
DNA: TGTGCCAGCAGCGAAGTGAGTACGCGGAGCGAGCAGTACTTC
CDR3: CASSEVSTRSEQYF

size: -
D: TRBD2
J: TRBJ2-1
V: TRBV20-1
DNA: TGCAGTGCTAGAGGACTAGCGGGTACCTACAATGAGCAGTTCTTC
CDR3: CSARGLAGTYNEQFF

size: -
D: TRBD2
J: TRBJ2-3
V: TRBV10-3
DNA: TGTGCCATCAGTGACCCCAGGGCGGGAGTTACAGATACGCAGTATTTT
CDR3: CAISDPRAGVTDTQYF

size: few
D: -
J: TRBJ2-2
V: TRBV6-2/TRBV6-3
DNA: TGTGCCAGCAGTTCAATCTACACCGGGGAGCTGTTTTTT
CDR3: CASSSIYTGELFF

size: once
D: -
J: TRBJ2-4
V: TRBV5-1
DNA: TGCGCCAGCAGCTTGGAACCAGAAGCCAAAAACATTCAGTACTTC
CDR3: CASSLEPEAKNIQYF

size: few
D: -
J: TRBJ2-3
V: TRBV30
DNA: TGTGCCTGGAGCGGGGGAAGCACAGATACGCAGTATTTT
CDR3: CAWSGGSTDTQYF

size: -
D: -
J: TRBJ2-3
V: TRBV7-9
DNA: TGTGCCAGCAGCTTCCGGGACCCCTTCACAGATACGCAGTATTTT
CDR3: CASSFRDPFTDTQYF